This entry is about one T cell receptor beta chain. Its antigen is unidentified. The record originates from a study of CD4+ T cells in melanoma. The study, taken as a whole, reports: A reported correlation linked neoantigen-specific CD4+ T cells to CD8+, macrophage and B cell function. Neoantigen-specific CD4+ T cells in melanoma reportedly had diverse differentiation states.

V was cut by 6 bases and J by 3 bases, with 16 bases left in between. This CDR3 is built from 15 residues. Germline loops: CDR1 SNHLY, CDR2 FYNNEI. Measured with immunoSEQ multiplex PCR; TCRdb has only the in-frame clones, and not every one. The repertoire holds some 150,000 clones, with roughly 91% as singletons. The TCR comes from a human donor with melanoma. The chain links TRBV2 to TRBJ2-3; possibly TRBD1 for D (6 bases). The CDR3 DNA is TGTGCCAGCAGCGGGACCTTGGGGGCGACAGATACGCAGTATTTT. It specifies CASSGTLGATDTQYF.